The present entry profiles one TCR beta chain with its context. An input of roughly 0.5 to 1 ug of RNA was subjected to reverse transcription using random hexamers. Using its own MiXCR run on the immunoSEQ multiplex PCR reads, TCRdb lists one record per CDR3 protein. The data show 400,000 or so distinct CDR3 sequences, more than 80% seen once. This sample was taken from a study of CD8 T cells in Susac syndrome. The CDR3 covers 15 residues. V lost 0 bases and J lost 1, with 11 bases in between. Germline V CDR1 and CDR2: SGHRS, YFSETQ. From blood CD8+ and CD4+ T cells, TCR beta sequences were generated. The chain combines TRBV5-1 with TRBJ2-7; possible D gene TRBD2, 6 bases. The clonotype comes from a human donor with multiple sclerosis. Sequencing was carried out using CD8+ T cells from PBMCs. The CDR3, as DNA: TGCGCCAGCAGCTTGGTGGAGGGTCAGTCCTACGAGCAGTACTTC. Translating it yields CASSLVEGQSYEQYF. Using reference TRBV5-1 and TRBJ2-7 for the parts outside the CDR3, the full variable domain is KAGVTQTPRYLIKTRGQQVTLSCSPISGHRSVSWYQQTPGQGLQFLFEYFSETQRNKGNFPGRFSGRQFSNSRSEMNVSTLELGDSALYLCASSLVEGQSYEQYFGPGTRLTVT.